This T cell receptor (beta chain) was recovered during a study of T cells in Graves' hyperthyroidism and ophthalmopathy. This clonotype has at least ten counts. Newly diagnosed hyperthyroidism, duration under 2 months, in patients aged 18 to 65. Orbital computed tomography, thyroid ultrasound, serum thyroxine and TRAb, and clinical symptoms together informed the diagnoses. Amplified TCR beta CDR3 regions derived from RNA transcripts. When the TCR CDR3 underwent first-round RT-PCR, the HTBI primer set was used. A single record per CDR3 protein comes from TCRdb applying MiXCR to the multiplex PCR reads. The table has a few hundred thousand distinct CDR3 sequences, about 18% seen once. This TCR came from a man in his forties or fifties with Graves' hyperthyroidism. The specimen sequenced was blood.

CDR3 DNA sequence: TGTGCCAGCTCACCAGCGAAGGCAGGGTATGGCTACACCTTC. Translation gives CASSPAKAGYGYTF. J is TRBJ1-2 and V is TRBV18, with D perhaps TRBD1 (5 bases). Trimming removed 2 bases at V and 5 bases at J, with 12 bases between. Germline lookup yields CDR1 KGHSH and CDR2 LQKENI. There are 14 residues in the CDR3.